These T cell receptor beta chains were read from a single sample in a study of glioma-infiltrating T cells. One entry per CDR3 protein results from TCRdb running MiXCR on the multiplex PCR reads. Altogether around 350,000 distinct CDR3 sequences are present, about 40% being singletons, with the ten largest covering about 12%. The sample consisted of glioma tissue, nonneoplastic brain tissue, or PBMCs (not recorded which). The receptor set was obtained from a human donor with low-grade glioma or glioblastoma, undergoing nonglioma brain surgery, or in good health (not recorded which). The CDR3 runs from the conserved cysteine through the conserved F or W. Fields, in order: CDR3 length, V gene, J gene, CDR3 protein.

length: 15
V: TRBV2
J: TRBJ2-7
CDR3: CASRVGQGGTYEQYF

length: 15
V: TRBV20-1
J: TRBJ1-4
CDR3: CSARDRTGLNEKLFF

length: 16
V: TRBV5-1
J: TRBJ2-3
CDR3: CASSLSPGTITDTQYF

length: 17
V: TRBV27
J: TRBJ2-1
CDR3: CASSPPPLGAGGNEQFF

length: 16
V: TRBV6-2/TRBV6-3
J: TRBJ2-1
CDR3: CASSYRPPGIYNEQFF

length: 13
V: TRBV20-1
J: TRBJ2-7
CDR3: CSARGRVSYEQYF

length: 12
V: TRBV12-3/TRBV12-4
J: TRBJ2-4
CDR3: CASSLQQAGQYF

length: 14
V: TRBV28
J: TRBJ1-4
CDR3: CASSSDWLREKLFF

length: 15
V: TRBV7-9
J: TRBJ2-7
CDR3: CASSGTGTVGYEQYF

length: 15
V: TRBV6-2/TRBV6-3
J: TRBJ2-1
CDR3: CASSYPRAQGHEQFF

length: 17
V: TRBV6-2/TRBV6-3
J: TRBJ2-5
CDR3: CVSSYSAGGPKQETQYF

length: 15
V: TRBV4-1
J: TRBJ1-1
CDR3: CASSQDMQGINEAFF

length: 15
V: TRBV4-2
J: TRBJ2-7
CDR3: CASSQDSGGWNEQYF

length: 15
V: TRBV6-6
J: TRBJ1-6
CDR3: CASSYDQVNYSPLHF

length: 14
V: TRBV7-2
J: TRBJ2-7
CDR3: CASSLVPATYEQYF

length: 13
V: TRBV29-1
J: TRBJ2-5
CDR3: CSASDGPQETQYF

length: 15
V: TRBV20-1
J: TRBJ2-1
CDR3: CSAGPPGRSYNEQFF

length: 15
V: TRBV4-1
J: TRBJ1-1
CDR3: CASSQMTGGFTEAFF

length: 12
V: TRBV18
J: TRBJ2-5
CDR3: CASSPDGETQYF

length: 17
V: TRBV27
J: TRBJ2-5
CDR3: CASSSLPTSGAQETQYF

length: 18
V: TRBV19
J: TRBJ2-7
CDR3: CASSSRDKARKYLYEQYF

length: 16
V: TRBV7-6
J: TRBJ2-2
CDR3: CASSLGPSGSTGELFF

length: 13
V: TRBV20-1
J: TRBJ2-7
CDR3: CSPIAGDSYEQYF

length: 15
V: TRBV24-1
J: TRBJ2-3
CDR3: CATGGLAGHTDTQYF

length: 14
V: TRBV28
J: TRBJ1-1
CDR3: CASSGQTAPTEAFF

length: 15
V: TRBV20-1
J: TRBJ2-1
CDR3: CSARDRQSSYNERFF

length: 15
V: TRBV28
J: TRBJ1-5
CDR3: CASGLSLWSYQPQHF

length: 13
V: TRBV7-2
J: TRBJ2-7
CDR3: CASSLGSGNEQYF

length: 17
V: TRBV27
J: TRBJ2-6
CDR3: CASSTDGLIPGANVLTF

length: 16
V: TRBV28
J: TRBJ1-4
CDR3: CASSSSGAAANEKLFF

length: 15
V: TRBV7-3
J: TRBJ2-1
CDR3: CASSLGGSPYNEQFF

length: 16
V: TRBV28
J: TRBJ2-3
CDR3: CASSFTSGRGADTQYF

length: 17
V: TRBV6-2/TRBV6-3
J: TRBJ2-7
CDR3: CASSPRTDLLDLGEQYF

length: 16
V: TRBV28
J: TRBJ1-1
CDR3: CASSPQIGRHDFLAFF

length: 13
V: TRBV6-1
J: TRBJ1-4
CDR3: CASRDSLAEKLFF

length: 14
V: TRBV4-3
J: TRBJ1-1
CDR3: CASSPRGWYTKAFF

length: 17
V: TRBV6-1
J: TRBJ1-4
CDR3: CASNQATQSATNEKLFF